The rows below give T cell receptor beta chains drawn from one sample of a study. TCRdb passed the 5' RACE reads through MiXCR, listing each CDR3 protein once. The table includes 45,000 to 60,000 distinct CDR3 sequences, almost 25% detected once. The specimen sequenced was tumor-infiltrating naive CD4+ T cells sorted from the breast tumor. These receptors all come from a female donor with breast cancer. CDR3s include the opening cysteine and the closing phenylalanine or tryptophan. D genes are given only for firm matches. Part of the rows lack a size; the others show once, few, many or a class for expanded clones.

D: -
J: TRBJ2-1
V: TRBV20-1
size: few
DNA: TGCAGTGCCCCCCTCGCAGCCAATGAGCAGTTCTTC
CDR3: CSAPLAANEQFF

D: TRBD1
J: TRBJ1-2
V: TRBV29-1
size: -
DNA: TGCAGCGTTGAGCCAGGGGGTGGATATGGCTACACCTTC
CDR3: CSVEPGGGYGYTF

D: -
J: TRBJ2-7
V: TRBV5-1
size: many
DNA: TGCGCCAGCAGCCGCCCGGGACAAGACGAGCAGTACTTC
CDR3: CASSRPGQDEQYF

D: -
J: TRBJ2-7
V: TRBV29-1
size: -
DNA: TGCAGCGTTGAAGTGTTTAGCTCCCAGATTTCCTACGAGCAGTACTTC
CDR3: CSVEVFSSQISYEQYF

D: TRBD1
J: TRBJ2-2
V: TRBV6-1
size: -
DNA: TGTGCCAGCAGTCCGGGACAGGGGCTCACCGGGGAGCTGTCTTTT
CDR3: CASSPGQGLTGELSF

D: TRBD2
J: TRBJ2-3
V: TRBV20-1
size: many
DNA: TGCAGTGCTAGCACACCACGACTAGCGGGGGCATATACGCAGTATTTT
CDR3: CSASTPRLAGAYTQYF

D: -
J: TRBJ2-7
V: TRBV7-8
size: few
DNA: TGTGCCAGCAGCTTAGTGGAACGTCTCCGGAGCTCCTACGAGCAGTACTTC
CDR3: CASSLVERLRSSYEQYF

D: TRBD1
J: TRBJ1-1
V: TRBV2
size: -
DNA: TGTGCCAGCAATACAGGGGTGGGGAACACTGAAGCTTTCTTT
CDR3: CASNTGVGNTEAFF

D: -
J: TRBJ1-2
V: TRBV5-1
size: many
DNA: TGCGCCAGCAGCTCAGAGTTCTATGGCTACACCTTC
CDR3: CASSSEFYGYTF

D: -
J: TRBJ2-3
V: TRBV20-1
size: few
DNA: TGCAGTGCTAGAAGTAGGGATACGCAGTATTTT
CDR3: CSARSRDTQYF

D: -
J: TRBJ1-2
V: TRBV14
size: -
DNA: TGTGCCAGCAGCTTCATGGACTATGGCTACACCTTC
CDR3: CASSFMDYGYTF

D: -
J: TRBJ2-2
V: TRBV3-1
size: -
DNA: TGTGCCAGCAGCGGACGTTACACCGGGGAGCTGTTTTTT
CDR3: CASSGRYTGELFF

D: TRBD1
J: TRBJ1-2
V: TRBV7-9
size: few
DNA: TGTGCCAGCTTAAAAACCGGGACAGGCAACCTCTATGGCTACACCTTC
CDR3: CASLKTGTGNLYGYTF

D: -
J: TRBJ2-5
V: TRBV7-7
size: -
DNA: TGTGCTAGCAGCTTAGGCGTAGGGGAGACCCAGTACTTC
CDR3: CASSLGVGETQYF

D: -
J: TRBJ2-7
V: TRBV20-1
size: few
DNA: TGCAGTGCTAGAGGGACCCCCTACGAGCAGTACTTC
CDR3: CSARGTPYEQYF

D: -
J: TRBJ2-2
V: TRBV19
size: -
DNA: TGTGCCAGTAAGAGGAAGAAGAACGCCGGGGAGCTGTTTTTT
CDR3: CASKRKKNAGELFF

D: -
J: TRBJ2-3
V: TRBV11-2
size: -
DNA: TGTGCCAGCAGCTTAGACTTGATCATCATCAGGGATACGCAGTATTTT
CDR3: CASSLDLIIIRDTQYF

D: -
J: TRBJ2-1
V: TRBV7-9
size: -
DNA: TGTGCCAGCAGCCCCCGTCGGCTGGGGAAACCCAATGAGCAGTTCTTC
CDR3: CASSPRRLGKPNEQFF

D: -
J: TRBJ1-5
V: TRBV10-3
size: -
DNA: TGTGCCATCAGGGACGCACGGGGGAAGGATCAGCCCCAGCATTTT
CDR3: CAIRDARGKDQPQHF

D: TRBD2
J: TRBJ2-1
V: TRBV9
size: -
DNA: TGTGCCAGCAGCGTACGACTAGCGAGCTACAATGAGCAGTTCTTC
CDR3: CASSVRLASYNEQFF

D: -
J: TRBJ1-2
V: TRBV20-1
size: -
DNA: TGCGGTGCTATTACGAGTGAGAGGGTCTATGGCTACACCTTC
CDR3: CGAITSERVYGYTF

D: -
J: TRBJ2-7
V: TRBV20-1
size: many
DNA: TGCAGTGCTAGAGATCCTGGCAGCTCCTACGAGCAGTACTTC
CDR3: CSARDPGSSYEQYF

D: -
J: TRBJ2-7
V: TRBV10-3
size: few
DNA: TGTGCCATCAGTGAGCCGGGGGCACCGAACTCCTACGAGCAGTACTTC
CDR3: CAISEPGAPNSYEQYF

D: -
J: TRBJ1-3
V: TRBV20-1
size: -
DNA: TGCAGTGCTGCAGCGTTCGGAAACACCATATATTTT
CDR3: CSAAAFGNTIYF

D: -
J: TRBJ1-2
V: TRBV9
size: -
DNA: TGTGCCAGCAGCCGTACTCAGGGGCCGAACTATGGCTACACCTTC
CDR3: CASSRTQGPNYGYTF

D: TRBD1
J: TRBJ2-5
V: TRBV28
size: many
DNA: TGTGCCAGCTCGGGACAGCAAGAGACCCAGTACTTC
CDR3: CASSGQQETQYF

D: TRBD2
J: TRBJ2-7
V: TRBV4-1
size: few
DNA: TGCGCCAGCAGCCAACTAGCGGGAGGGTCCGCCCAGTACTTC
CDR3: CASSQLAGGSAQYF

D: -
J: TRBJ1-1
V: TRBV5-1
size: -
DNA: TGCGCCAGCAGCTTGGCCGACCCCACGAGGAGTGCTTTCTTT
CDR3: CASSLADPTRSAFF

D: -
J: TRBJ1-6
V: TRBV11-3
size: few
DNA: TGTGCCAGCAGCCCACAGGGTCTTACCTATAATTCACCCCTCCACTTT
CDR3: CASSPQGLTYNSPLHF

D: TRBD1
J: TRBJ2-7
V: TRBV6-2/TRBV6-3
size: -
DNA: TGTGCCAGCACCCCCTTAAGGACAGGAATCTACGAGCAGTACTTC
CDR3: CASTPLRTGIYEQYF

D: -
J: TRBJ2-6
V: TRBV4-2
size: many
DNA: TGTGCCAGCACCAGAGGGCGGGGAAGCTCTGGGGCCAACGTCCTGACTTTC
CDR3: CASTRGRGSSGANVLTF

D: -
J: TRBJ2-4
V: TRBV5-1
size: few
DNA: TGCGCCAGCAGCTTGAGTTCCCGGTCAGGGTTAGCCAAAAACATTCAGTACTTC
CDR3: CASSLSSRSGLAKNIQYF

D: TRBD1
J: TRBJ1-5
V: TRBV19
size: -
DNA: TGTGCCAGTAGTATAGTACAGGGGGGCAATCAGCCCCAGCATTTT
CDR3: CASSIVQGGNQPQHF

D: -
J: TRBJ1-5
V: TRBV3-1
size: -
DNA: TGTGCCAGCAGCCAAGATCTTCAGCTCAATCAGCCCCAGCATTTT
CDR3: CASSQDLQLNQPQHF

D: -
J: TRBJ1-2
V: TRBV5-1
size: -
DNA: TGCGCCAGCAGCAAATCAACGAGGGAATATGGCTACACCTTC
CDR3: CASSKSTREYGYTF

D: TRBD1
J: TRBJ1-2
V: TRBV6-5
size: many
DNA: TGTGCCAGCAGGGGAACAGGGGTGCGCTATGGCTACACCTTC
CDR3: CASRGTGVRYGYTF

D: -
J: TRBJ2-1
V: TRBV20-1
size: medium-sized
DNA: TGCAGTGCTCTCCGAACTGAGCAGTTCTTC
CDR3: CSALRTEQFF

D: TRBD1
J: TRBJ1-5
V: TRBV15
size: -
DNA: TGTGCCACCAGCAGGGGAGGGACAGGGGATCAGCCCCAGCATTTT
CDR3: CATSRGGTGDQPQHF

D: -
J: TRBJ1-1
V: TRBV6-1
size: few
DNA: TGTGCCAGCACGGTGGACCCGGGGGGTACTGAAGCTTTCTTT
CDR3: CASTVDPGGTEAFF

D: -
J: TRBJ1-5
V: TRBV6-1
size: -
DNA: TGTGCCAGCAGCCGCCTCCGGGGGGCGGATCAGCCCCAGCATTTT
CDR3: CASSRLRGADQPQHF

D: TRBD1
J: TRBJ1-5
V: TRBV7-9
size: few
DNA: TGTGCCAGCAGCACCTACGGACAGGGGGCTGACAATCAGCCCCAGCATTTT
CDR3: CASSTYGQGADNQPQHF

D: -
J: TRBJ2-7
V: TRBV5-1
size: few
DNA: TGCGCCAGCAGCGCGCGGACTATTTCCTACGAGCAGTACTTC
CDR3: CASSARTISYEQYF

D: TRBD1
J: TRBJ2-5
V: TRBV7-9
size: -
DNA: TGTGCCAGCAGCTTTGACAGGGGCAGGGAGACCCAGTACTTC
CDR3: CASSFDRGRETQYF

D: -
J: TRBJ2-7
V: TRBV20-1
size: few
DNA: TGCAGTGCTAGTCGCCTGTCCTACGAGCAGTACTTC
CDR3: CSASRLSYEQYF

D: -
J: TRBJ2-7
V: TRBV20-1
size: medium-sized
DNA: TGCAGTGCTAGAGATTGGGGTAGGGGCGAGGACTCCTACGAGCAGTACTTC
CDR3: CSARDWGRGEDSYEQYF

D: TRBD1
J: TRBJ1-2
V: TRBV20-1
size: many
DNA: TGCAGTGCGATCCCCCAGGGGGCGGATGGCTACACCTTC
CDR3: CSAIPQGADGYTF

D: -
J: TRBJ1-2
V: TRBV28
size: -
DNA: TGTGCCAGCAGTACCCCTACAGGGAGGGGAAACACCTTC
CDR3: CASSTPTGRGNTF

D: TRBD1
J: TRBJ2-1
V: TRBV29-1
size: many
DNA: TGCAGCGTTGACACAGGGGCGTACTATGAGCAGTTCTTC
CDR3: CSVDTGAYYEQFF

D: TRBD2
J: TRBJ2-1
V: TRBV24-1
size: -
DNA: TGTGCCACCAGTGATCCGGGACTACACAATGAGCAGTTCTTC
CDR3: CATSDPGLHNEQFF

D: -
J: TRBJ2-5
V: TRBV5-1
size: -
DNA: TGCGCCAGCAGCTTGGCCGATAGGGAGACCCAGTACTTC
CDR3: CASSLADRETQYF

D: -
J: TRBJ1-1
V: TRBV30
size: many
DNA: TGTGCCTGGAGTGTACAGGGAGATACTGAAGCTTTCTTT
CDR3: CAWSVQGDTEAFF

D: TRBD2
J: TRBJ2-3
V: TRBV5-1
size: few
DNA: TGCGCCAGCAGACCGATAGCGGGAGGACCTCCGTCGAATACGCAGTATTTT
CDR3: CASRPIAGGPPSNTQYF

D: -
J: TRBJ1-1
V: TRBV6-1
size: many
DNA: TGTGCCAGCACCCTGGACATCACTGAAGCTTTCTTT
CDR3: CASTLDITEAFF

D: -
J: TRBJ2-5
V: TRBV25-1
size: -
DNA: TGTGCCAGCAGTGAAGGGGGCGCAGAGACCCAGTACTTC
CDR3: CASSEGGAETQYF

D: -
J: TRBJ1-5
V: TRBV6-1
size: -
DNA: TGTGCCAGCAGGGAAGCGACAGGCCTTCAGCCCCAGCATTTT
CDR3: CASREATGLQPQHF

D: -
J: TRBJ1-1
V: TRBV9
size: few
DNA: TGTGCCAGCAGCGTAGGCTGGGAGAACACTGAAGCTTTCTTT
CDR3: CASSVGWENTEAFF

D: -
J: TRBJ2-2
V: TRBV6-6
size: -
DNA: TGTGCCAGCAGTTACGGGACTGCTTTCGGGGAGCTGTTTTTT
CDR3: CASSYGTAFGELFF

D: -
J: TRBJ2-4
V: TRBV7-2
size: -
DNA: TGTGCCAGCAGCTCTACCCAGATTGACATTCAGTACTTC
CDR3: CASSSTQIDIQYF

D: TRBD1
J: TRBJ2-7
V: TRBV20-1
size: few
DNA: TGCAGTGCTCTGAATCCGGGACAGTGGATTAACGAGCAGTACTTC
CDR3: CSALNPGQWINEQYF